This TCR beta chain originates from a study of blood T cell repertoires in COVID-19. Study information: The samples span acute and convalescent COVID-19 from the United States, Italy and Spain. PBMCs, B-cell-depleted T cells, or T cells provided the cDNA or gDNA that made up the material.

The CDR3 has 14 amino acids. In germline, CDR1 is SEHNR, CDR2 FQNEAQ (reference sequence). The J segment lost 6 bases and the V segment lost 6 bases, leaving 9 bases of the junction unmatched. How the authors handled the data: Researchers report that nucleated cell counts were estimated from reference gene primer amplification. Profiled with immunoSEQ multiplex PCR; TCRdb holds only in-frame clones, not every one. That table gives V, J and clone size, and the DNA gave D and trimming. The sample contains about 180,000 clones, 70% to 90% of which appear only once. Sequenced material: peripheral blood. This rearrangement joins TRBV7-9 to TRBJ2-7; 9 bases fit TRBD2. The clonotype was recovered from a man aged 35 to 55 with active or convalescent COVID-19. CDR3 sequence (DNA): TGTGCCAGCAGATCCGTAGCGGGGGAGTTCGAGCAGTACTTC. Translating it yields CASRSVAGEFEQYF.